This T cell receptor (beta chain) derives from a study of naive and memory T cell subsets. General study points: Potentially, T cell activation and differentiation skew this RNA-based measurement.

TCR cDNA received a 3' ligated oligonucleotide that carried a UMI. Whole-blood samples were under 3 ml of peripheral blood from healthy adult volunteers. The V segment lost 1 base and the J segment 7 bases; nucleotides outside the gene matches: 0. Germline V gene data show CDR1 as KGHSH and CDR2 as LQKENI. CDR3 length equals 12 residues. The SP2 primer and nested alpha and beta constant region primers amplified ligated cDNA in four rounds. For blood and skin samples, reverse transcription used TCR alpha and beta constant primers. Using its own MiXCR run on the 5' RACE reads, TCRdb lists one record per CDR3 protein. The sample has around 56,000 distinct CDR3 sequences; more than 7.5% are singletons. In this sample, this clonotype turned up many times. Its specificity is not known.

The sequence came from a female donor in good health. The V call is TRBV18, the J call TRBJ1-1, with 7 bases matching TRBD1. CDR3 sequence reads: CASSPRTGEAFF. The DNA of the CDR3 is TGTGCCAGCTCACCACGGACAGGTGAAGCTTTCTTT. Full variable domain (outside the CDR3, taken from reference TRBV18 and TRBJ1-1): NAGVMQNPRHLVRRRGQEARLRCSPMKGHSHVYWYRQLPEEGLKFMVYLQKENIIDESGMPKERFSAEFPKEGPSILRIQQVVRGDSAAYFCASSPRTGEAFFGQGTRLTVV.